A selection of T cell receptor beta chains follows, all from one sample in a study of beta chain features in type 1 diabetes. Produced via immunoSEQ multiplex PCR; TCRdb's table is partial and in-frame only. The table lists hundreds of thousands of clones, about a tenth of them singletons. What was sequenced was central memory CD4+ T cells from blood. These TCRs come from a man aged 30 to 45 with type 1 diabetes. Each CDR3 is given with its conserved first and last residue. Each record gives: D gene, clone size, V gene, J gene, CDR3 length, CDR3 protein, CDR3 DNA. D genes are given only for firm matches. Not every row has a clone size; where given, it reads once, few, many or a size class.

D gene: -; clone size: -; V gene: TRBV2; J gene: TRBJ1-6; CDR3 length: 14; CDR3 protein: CASREDSLNSPLHF; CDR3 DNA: TGTGCCAGCAGGGAGGACAGTTTGAATTCACCCCTCCACTTT
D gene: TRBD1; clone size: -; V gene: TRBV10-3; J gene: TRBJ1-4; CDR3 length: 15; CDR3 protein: CAISSTGGEGEKLFF; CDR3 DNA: TGTGCCATCAGTTCTACAGGGGGCGAGGGAGAAAAACTGTTTTTT
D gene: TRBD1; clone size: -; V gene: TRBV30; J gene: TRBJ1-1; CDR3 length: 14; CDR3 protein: CAWSRQGANTEAFF; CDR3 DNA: TGTGCCTGGAGCCGACAGGGGGCGAACACTGAAGCTTTCTTT
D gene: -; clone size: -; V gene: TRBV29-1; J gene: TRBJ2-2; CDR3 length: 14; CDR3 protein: CSVAAASSDGELFF; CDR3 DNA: TGCAGCGTTGCGGCGGCTAGCTCTGACGGGGAGCTGTTTTTT
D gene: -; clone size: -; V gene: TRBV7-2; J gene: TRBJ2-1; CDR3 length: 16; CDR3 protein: CASSLGVARKYNEQFF; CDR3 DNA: TGTGCCAGCAGCTTAGGTGTAGCCCGGAAATACAATGAGCAGTTCTTC
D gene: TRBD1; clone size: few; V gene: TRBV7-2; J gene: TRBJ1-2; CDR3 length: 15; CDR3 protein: CASSIQGDLNYGYTF; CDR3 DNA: TGTGCCAGCAGCATCCAGGGGGACCTTAACTATGGCTACACCTTC
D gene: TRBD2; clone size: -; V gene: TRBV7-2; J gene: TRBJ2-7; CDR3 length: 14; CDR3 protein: CASSLAWTSGKQYF; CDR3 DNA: TGTGCCAGCAGCTTAGCCTGGACTAGCGGGAAGCAGTACTTC
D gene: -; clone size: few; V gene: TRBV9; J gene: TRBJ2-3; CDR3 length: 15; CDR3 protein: CASSEGLGPGDTQYF; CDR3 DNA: TGTGCCAGCAGCGAGGGCCTCGGTCCAGGGGATACGCAGTATTTT
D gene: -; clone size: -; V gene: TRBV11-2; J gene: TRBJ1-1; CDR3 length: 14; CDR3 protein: CASSSDGPNTEAFF; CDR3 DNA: TGTGCCAGCTCCTCGGACGGTCCGAACACTGAAGCTTTCTTT
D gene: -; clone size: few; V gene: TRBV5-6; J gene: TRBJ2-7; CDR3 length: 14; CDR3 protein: CASSPMAGYYEQYF; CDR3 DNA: TGTGCCAGCAGTCCCATGGCGGGGTACTACGAGCAGTACTTC
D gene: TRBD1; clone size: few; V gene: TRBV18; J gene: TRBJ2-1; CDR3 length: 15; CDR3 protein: CASSPTGGGHNEQFF; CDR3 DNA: TGTGCCAGCTCCCCGACAGGGGGCGGCCACAATGAGCAGTTCTTC
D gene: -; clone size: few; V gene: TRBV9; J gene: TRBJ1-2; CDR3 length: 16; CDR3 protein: CASSVTVGRDNYGYTF; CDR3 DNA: TGTGCCAGCAGCGTAACGGTAGGGCGGGATAACTATGGCTACACCTTC
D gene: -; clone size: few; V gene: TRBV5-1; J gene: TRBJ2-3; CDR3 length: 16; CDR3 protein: CASSLAGVLSTDTQYF; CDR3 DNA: TGCGCCAGCAGCTTGGCCGGGGTGCTGAGCACAGATACGCAGTATTTT
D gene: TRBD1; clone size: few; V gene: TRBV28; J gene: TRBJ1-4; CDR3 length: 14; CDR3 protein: CASREAGTAEKLFF; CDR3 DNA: TGTGCCAGCAGAGAGGCGGGGACAGCCGAAAAACTGTTTTTT
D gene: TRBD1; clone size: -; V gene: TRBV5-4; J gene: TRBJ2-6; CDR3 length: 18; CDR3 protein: CASSFRQGAYSGANVLTF; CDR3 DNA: TGTGCCAGCAGCTTTAGACAGGGGGCTTACTCTGGGGCCAACGTCCTGACTTTC
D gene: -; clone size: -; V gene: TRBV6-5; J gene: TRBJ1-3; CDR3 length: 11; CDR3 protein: CASSYSGTFHF; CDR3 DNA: TGTGCCAGCAGTTACTCGGGGACTTTTCATTTT
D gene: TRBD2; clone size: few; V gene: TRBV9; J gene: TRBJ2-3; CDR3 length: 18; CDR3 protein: CASSGSGGIPLSTDTQYF; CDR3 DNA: TGTGCCAGCAGCGGTAGCGGGGGAATCCCCCTTAGCACAGATACGCAGTATTTT
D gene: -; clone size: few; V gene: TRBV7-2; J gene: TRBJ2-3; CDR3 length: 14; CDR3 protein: CASSLAVSTDTQYF; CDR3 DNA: TGTGCCAGCAGCTTAGCCGTCTCCACAGATACGCAGTATTTT
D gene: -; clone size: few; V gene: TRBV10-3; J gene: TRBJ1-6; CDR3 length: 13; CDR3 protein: CANRADYNSPLHF; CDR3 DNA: TGTGCCAACCGGGCGGACTATAATTCACCCCTCCACTTT
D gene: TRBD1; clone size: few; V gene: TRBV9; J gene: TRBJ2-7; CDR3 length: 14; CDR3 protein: CASSAGTGIYEQYF; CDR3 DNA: TGTGCCAGCAGCGCCGGGACAGGGATCTACGAGCAGTACTTC
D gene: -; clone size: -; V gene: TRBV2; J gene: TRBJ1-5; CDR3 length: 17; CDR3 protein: CASSTLDGGGGYQPQHF; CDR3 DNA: TGTGCCAGCAGTACCCTTGACGGGGGTGGCGGTTATCAGCCCCAGCATTTT
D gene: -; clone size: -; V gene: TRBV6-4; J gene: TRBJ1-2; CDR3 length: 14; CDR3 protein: CASSRGPLSSGYTF; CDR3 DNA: TGTGCCAGCTCGAGGGGCCCCTTGTCGAGTGGCTACACCTTC
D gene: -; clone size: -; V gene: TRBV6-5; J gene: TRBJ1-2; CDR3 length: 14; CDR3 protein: CASSYSQGRDGYTF; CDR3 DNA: TGTGCCAGCAGTTACTCACAGGGACGGGATGGCTACACCTTC
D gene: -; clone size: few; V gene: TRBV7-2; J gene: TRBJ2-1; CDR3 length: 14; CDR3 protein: CASSLAPGLDEQFF; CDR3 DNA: TGTGCCAGCAGCTTAGCGCCCGGGCTGGATGAGCAGTTCTTC
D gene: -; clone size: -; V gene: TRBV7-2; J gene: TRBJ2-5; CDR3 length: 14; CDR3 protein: CASSFSRAQETQYF; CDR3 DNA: TGTGCCAGCAGCTTCAGCAGGGCCCAAGAGACCCAGTACTTC
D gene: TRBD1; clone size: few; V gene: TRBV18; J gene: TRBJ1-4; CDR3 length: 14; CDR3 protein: CASFDRATNEKLFF; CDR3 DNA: TGTGCCAGCTTCGACAGGGCAACTAATGAAAAACTGTTTTTT
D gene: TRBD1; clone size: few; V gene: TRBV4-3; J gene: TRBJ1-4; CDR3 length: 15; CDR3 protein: CASSQEAGGGEKLFF; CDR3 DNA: TGCGCCAGCAGCCAAGAAGCAGGGGGAGGCGAAAAACTGTTTTTT
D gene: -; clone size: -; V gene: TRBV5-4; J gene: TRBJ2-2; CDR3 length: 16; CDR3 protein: CASSLVVGKGAGELFF; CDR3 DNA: TGTGCCAGCAGCTTGGTGGTCGGAAAAGGCGCCGGGGAGCTGTTTTTT
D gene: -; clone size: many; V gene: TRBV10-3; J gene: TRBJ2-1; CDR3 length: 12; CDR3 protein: CAIGRGKDEQFF; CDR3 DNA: TGTGCCATCGGTCGGGGCAAGGATGAGCAGTTCTTC
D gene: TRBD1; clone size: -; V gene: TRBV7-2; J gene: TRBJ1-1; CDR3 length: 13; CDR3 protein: CASSNQGDTEAFF; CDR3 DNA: TGTGCCAGCAGCAACCAGGGGGACACTGAAGCTTTCTTT
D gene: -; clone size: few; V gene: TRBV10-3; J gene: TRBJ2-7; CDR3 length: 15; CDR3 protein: CAIRIGTEYSYEQYF; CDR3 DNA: TGTGCCATCCGGATCGGGACGGAATACTCCTACGAGCAGTACTTC
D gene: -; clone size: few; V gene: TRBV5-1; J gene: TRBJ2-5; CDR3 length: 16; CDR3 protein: CASSLDPPGTKGAQYF; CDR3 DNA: TGCGCCAGCAGCTTGGATCCCCCCGGGACTAAGGGGGCCCAGTACTTC
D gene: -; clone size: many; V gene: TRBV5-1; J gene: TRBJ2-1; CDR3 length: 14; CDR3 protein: CASSLVRESNEQFF; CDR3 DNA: TGCGCCAGCAGCTTGGTGAGGGAAAGCAATGAGCAGTTCTTC
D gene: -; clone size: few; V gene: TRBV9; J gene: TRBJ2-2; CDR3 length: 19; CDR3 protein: CASSVGLGRLVKNTGELFF; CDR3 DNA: TGTGCCAGCAGCGTAGGTCTCGGGAGACTAGTCAAGAACACCGGGGAGCTGTTTTTT
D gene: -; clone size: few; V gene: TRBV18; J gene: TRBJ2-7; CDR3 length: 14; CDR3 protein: CASSLARGTDEQYF; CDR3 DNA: TGTGCCAGCTCACTGGCCCGGGGAACAGACGAGCAGTACTTC
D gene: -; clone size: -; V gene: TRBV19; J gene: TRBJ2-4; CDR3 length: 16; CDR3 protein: CASSIERGPAKNIQYF; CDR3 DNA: TGTGCCAGTAGTATCGAGAGGGGTCCAGCCAAAAACATTCAGTACTTC
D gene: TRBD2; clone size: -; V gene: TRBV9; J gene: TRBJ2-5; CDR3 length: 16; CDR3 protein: CASSVDLAGGQETQYF; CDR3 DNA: TGTGCCAGCAGCGTAGATTTAGCGGGGGGCCAAGAGACCCAGTACTTC
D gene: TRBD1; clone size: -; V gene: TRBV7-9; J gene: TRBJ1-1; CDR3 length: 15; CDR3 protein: CASSSSGTGHTEAFF; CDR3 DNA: TGTGCCAGCAGCTCCTCCGGGACAGGGCATACTGAAGCTTTCTTT
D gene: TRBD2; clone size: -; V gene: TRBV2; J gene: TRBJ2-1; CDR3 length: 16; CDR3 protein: CASTHRIAGGGNEQFF; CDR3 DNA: TGTGCCAGCACCCACCGGATAGCGGGGGGTGGAAATGAGCAGTTCTTC
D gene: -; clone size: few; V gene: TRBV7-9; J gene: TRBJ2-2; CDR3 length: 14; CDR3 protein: CASSLARDTGELFF; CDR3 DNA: TGTGCCAGCAGCTTAGCAAGGGACACCGGGGAGCTGTTTTTT
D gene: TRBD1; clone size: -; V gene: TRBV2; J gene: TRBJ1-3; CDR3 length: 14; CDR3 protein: CASRGQGGGNTIYF; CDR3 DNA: TGTGCCAGCAGGGGACAGGGCGGTGGAAACACCATATATTTT
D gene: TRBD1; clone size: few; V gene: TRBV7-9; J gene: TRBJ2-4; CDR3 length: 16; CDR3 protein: CASSRGQAVAKNIQYF; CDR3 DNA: TGTGCCAGCAGCCGAGGACAGGCCGTAGCCAAAAACATTCAGTACTTC
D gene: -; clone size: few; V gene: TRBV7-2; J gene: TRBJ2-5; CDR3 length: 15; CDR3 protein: CASSLEGGGEETQYF; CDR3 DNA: TGTGCCAGCAGCTTAGAAGGCGGGGGCGAAGAGACCCAGTACTTC
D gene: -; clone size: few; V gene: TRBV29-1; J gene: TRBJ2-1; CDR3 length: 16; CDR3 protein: CSVESPAPSSYNEQFF; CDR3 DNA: TGCAGCGTTGAATCCCCCGCTCCAAGCTCCTACAATGAGCAGTTCTTC
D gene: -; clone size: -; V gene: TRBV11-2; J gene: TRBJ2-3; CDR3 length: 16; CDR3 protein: CASSISRGAPTDTQYF; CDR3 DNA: TGTGCCAGCAGCATCTCCCGGGGGGCCCCGACAGATACGCAGTATTTT
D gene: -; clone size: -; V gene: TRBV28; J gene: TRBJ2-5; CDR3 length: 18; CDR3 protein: CASRALGGTGLEGETQYF; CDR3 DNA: TGTGCCAGCAGGGCCCTGGGGGGGACAGGTCTTGAGGGAGAGACCCAGTACTTC
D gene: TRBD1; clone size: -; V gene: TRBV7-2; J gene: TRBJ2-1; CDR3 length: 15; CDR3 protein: CASSRGQGSYNEQFF; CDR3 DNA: TGTGCCAGCAGCCGGGGACAGGGGTCCTACAATGAGCAGTTCTTC
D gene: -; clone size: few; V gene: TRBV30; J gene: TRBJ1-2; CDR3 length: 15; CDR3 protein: CAWSVQGSSFYGYTF; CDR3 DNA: TGTGCCTGGAGTGTACAGGGCAGTTCCTTCTATGGCTACACCTTC
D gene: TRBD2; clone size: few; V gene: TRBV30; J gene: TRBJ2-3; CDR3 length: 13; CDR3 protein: CAWTSGGADTQYF; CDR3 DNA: TGTGCCTGGACTAGCGGGGGGGCCGATACGCAGTATTTT
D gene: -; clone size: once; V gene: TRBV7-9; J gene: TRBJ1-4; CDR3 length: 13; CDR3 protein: CATRKLPEEKLFF; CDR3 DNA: TGTGCCACCCGAAAGCTCCCTGAGGAAAAACTGTTTTTT
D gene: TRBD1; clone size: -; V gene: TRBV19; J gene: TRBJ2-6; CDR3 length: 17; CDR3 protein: CASTSQGALSGANVLTF; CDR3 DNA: TGTGCCAGTACCTCACAGGGGGCCCTCTCTGGGGCCAACGTCCTGACTTTC
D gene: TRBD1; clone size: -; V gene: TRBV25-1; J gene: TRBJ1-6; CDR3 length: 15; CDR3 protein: CASSDPQGGNSPLHF; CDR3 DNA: TGTGCCAGCAGTGATCCACAGGGGGGTAATTCACCCCTCCACTTT
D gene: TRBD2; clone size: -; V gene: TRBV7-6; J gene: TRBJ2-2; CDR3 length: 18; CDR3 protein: CASSLAIAGGLNTGELFF; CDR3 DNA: TGTGCCAGCAGCTTAGCGATAGCGGGGGGTCTAAACACCGGGGAGCTGTTTTTT
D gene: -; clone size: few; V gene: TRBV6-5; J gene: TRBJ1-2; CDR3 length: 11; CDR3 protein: CASSLNGGYTF; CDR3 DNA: TGTGCCAGCAGTTTGAACGGGGGCTACACCTTC
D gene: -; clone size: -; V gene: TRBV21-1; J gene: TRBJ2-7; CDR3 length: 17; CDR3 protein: CASSNPKGGTGLHEQYF; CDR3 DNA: TGTGCCAGCAGCAATCCCAAGGGCGGGACAGGGTTGCACGAGCAGTACTTC
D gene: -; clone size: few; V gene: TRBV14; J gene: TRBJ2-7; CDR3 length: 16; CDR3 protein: CASSPSYWTPTYEQYF; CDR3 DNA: TGTGCCAGCAGCCCCTCCTATTGGACACCTACCTACGAGCAGTACTTC
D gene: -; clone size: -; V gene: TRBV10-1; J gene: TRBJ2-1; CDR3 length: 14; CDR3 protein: CASSESGAFNEQFF; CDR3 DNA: TGCGCCAGCAGTGAGTCTGGGGCCTTCAATGAGCAGTTCTTC
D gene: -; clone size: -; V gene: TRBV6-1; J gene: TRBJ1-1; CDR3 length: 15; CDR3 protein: CASSEGEGMGTEAFF; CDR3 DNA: TGTGCCAGCAGTGAAGGTGAAGGGATGGGCACTGAAGCTTTCTTT
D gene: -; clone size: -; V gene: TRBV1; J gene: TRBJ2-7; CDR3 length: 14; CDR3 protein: CTSSPPQGFYKQYF; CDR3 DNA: TGCACCAGCAGCCCCCCCCAGGGCTTCTACAAGCAGTACTTC
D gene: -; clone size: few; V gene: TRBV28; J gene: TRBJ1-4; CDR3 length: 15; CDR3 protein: CASSAPGDDGEKLFF; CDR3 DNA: TGTGCCAGCAGCGCTCCGGGGGACGACGGTGAAAAACTGTTTTTT